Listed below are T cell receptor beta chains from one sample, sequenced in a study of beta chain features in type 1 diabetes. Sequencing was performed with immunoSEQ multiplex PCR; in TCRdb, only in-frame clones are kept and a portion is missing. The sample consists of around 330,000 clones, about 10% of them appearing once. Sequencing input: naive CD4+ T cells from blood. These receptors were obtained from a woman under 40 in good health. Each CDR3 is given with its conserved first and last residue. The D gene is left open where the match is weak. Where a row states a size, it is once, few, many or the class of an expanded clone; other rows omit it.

CDR3nt: TGTGCCACCAGCAGAGACCCGGACAGGGCAGCTGAAGCTTTCTTT
CDR3aa: CATSRDPDRAAEAFF
j_gene: TRBJ1-1
v_gene: TRBV15
abundance: NA
d_gene: TRBD1

CDR3nt: TGCGCCAGCAGCTTGGCGTTTAGCTCCTACGAGCAGTACTTC
CDR3aa: CASSLAFSSYEQYF
j_gene: TRBJ2-7
v_gene: TRBV5-1
abundance: NA
d_gene: NA

CDR3nt: TGTGCCAGCAGTGACGTCGCTGGTCCCGGGAGACGGGATGAGCAGTTCTTC
CDR3aa: CASSDVAGPGRRDEQFF
j_gene: TRBJ2-1
v_gene: TRBV6-4
abundance: once
d_gene: NA

CDR3nt: TGTGCCAGCAGTTACGGACAGGGAGGGTACTACGAGCAGTACTTC
CDR3aa: CASSYGQGGYYEQYF
j_gene: TRBJ2-7
v_gene: TRBV6-6
abundance: NA
d_gene: NA

CDR3nt: TGTGCCAGCGGGTACGGGGATGAAAAACTGTTTTTT
CDR3aa: CASGYGDEKLFF
j_gene: TRBJ1-4
v_gene: TRBV28
abundance: NA
d_gene: NA

CDR3nt: TGTGCCAGCTCACCGCCAGGTACAGGTTTTTACGAGCAGTACTTC
CDR3aa: CASSPPGTGFYEQYF
j_gene: TRBJ2-7
v_gene: TRBV18
abundance: few
d_gene: NA

CDR3nt: TGTGCCAGCAGTTACGCGGGACCGAACACAGATACGCAGTATTTT
CDR3aa: CASSYAGPNTDTQYF
j_gene: TRBJ2-3
v_gene: TRBV6-5
abundance: few
d_gene: NA

CDR3nt: TGTGCCAGCTCCTGGGGACTAGCGACTTACAATGAGCAGTTCTTC
CDR3aa: CASSWGLATYNEQFF
j_gene: TRBJ2-1
v_gene: TRBV9
abundance: NA
d_gene: TRBD2

CDR3nt: TGTGCCAGCAGTTCGTTAGGGGCTGCGATTGGAGAAAAACTGTTTTTT
CDR3aa: CASSSLGAAIGEKLFF
j_gene: TRBJ1-4
v_gene: TRBV27
abundance: few
d_gene: NA

CDR3nt: TGTGCCAGCAGCCAGGACAGGGGTTGGACTGAAGCTTTCTTT
CDR3aa: CASSQDRGWTEAFF
j_gene: TRBJ1-1
v_gene: TRBV9
abundance: few
d_gene: TRBD1

CDR3nt: TGTGCCAGCAGCCAAGAGACGACTTTCTCTGGAAACACCATATATTTT
CDR3aa: CASSQETTFSGNTIYF
j_gene: TRBJ1-3
v_gene: TRBV4-2
abundance: few
d_gene: NA

CDR3nt: TGTGCCAGCTCCCCCGGGACAGGGTCGAAGGAGACCCAGTACTTC
CDR3aa: CASSPGTGSKETQYF
j_gene: TRBJ2-5
v_gene: TRBV18
abundance: few
d_gene: TRBD1

CDR3nt: TGTGCCATCGGGGGCGAGGGGCGGCCCCAGCATTTT
CDR3aa: CAIGGEGRPQHF
j_gene: TRBJ1-5
v_gene: TRBV10-3
abundance: NA
d_gene: NA

CDR3nt: TGTGCCAGCTCTCGTCTAGCGGAGTTCTACTACGAGCAGTACTTC
CDR3aa: CASSRLAEFYYEQYF
j_gene: TRBJ2-7
v_gene: TRBV18
abundance: few
d_gene: TRBD2

CDR3nt: TGTGCCAGTAGTATGTATGGGACAGGGACCTCCTACGAGCAGTACTTC
CDR3aa: CASSMYGTGTSYEQYF
j_gene: TRBJ2-7
v_gene: TRBV19
abundance: few
d_gene: TRBD1